What follows are 15 T cell receptor beta chains derived from one specimen sequenced in a study of T cells after yellow fever vaccination. TCRdb reprocessed the 5' RACE reads with MiXCR, giving one entry per CDR3 protein. The sample includes 450,000 to 650,000 distinct CDR3 sequences, approximately 15% of them seen just once. Sequences were derived from PBMCs, sampled on the day of the yellow fever booster vaccination. The receptors were sampled from a man aged 25-40 years who received the YFV17D yellow fever vaccine.

This clonotype was found a few times. One end of the junction is discordant with germline, which a read error may explain. This chain links TRBV20-1 with TRBJ2-1; 7 nucleotides line up with TRBD1. CDR3 length: 16 residues. Germline CDR1 reads DFQATT; CDR2 reads SNEGSKA (reference sequence). In DNA form, the CDR3 reads TGCTGTGCTAGAGATCCCAACAGGGGCCCCTACAATGAGCAGTTCTTC. It translates to CCARDPNRGPYNEQFF.

The chain recombines TRBV7-9 with TRBJ2-1; TRBD1 aligns across 9 bases. The trim removed 4 bases at V and 12 bases at J, leaving 1 base unmatched. The CDR3 spans 11 residues. Germline V gene data show CDR1 as SEHNR and CDR2 as FQNEAQ (reference sequence). The CDR3 bases are TGTGCCAGCAGCTCGGACAGGGGGCAGTTCTTC. Translating it yields CASSSDRGQFF.

This clonotype was recorded a few times. This chain links TRBV20-1 with TRBJ2-7, with 10 bases fitting TRBD2. The CDR3 consists of 14 residues. Trimming at V came to 3 bases and at J to 5 bases, leaving 7 bases not matched to a gene. Per the germline V gene, CDR1 is DFQATT and CDR2 is SNEGSKA (reference sequence). The CDR3 reads CSASRLAGADEQYF. CDR3 nucleotides: TGCAGTGCTAGTAGGCTAGCGGGAGCGGACGAGCAGTACTTC.

This clonotype was counted only a few times. The CDR3 DNA sequence: TGTGCCAGCAGTGTATCCTACGGGGGGAGCACTGAAGCTTTCTTT. This codes for CASSVSYGGSTEAFF. The chain couples TRBV25-1 to TRBJ1-1; D perhaps matches TRBD1 (5 bases). V was clipped by 4 bases and J by 4 bases, with 16 bases between them. CDR1 is MGHDK and CDR2 is SYGVNS in the germline V gene. This CDR3 is 15 amino acids long.

The V and J genes are TRBV28 and TRBJ2-7; 8 bases are a match to TRBD1. The V gene's germline CDR1 is MDHEN and CDR2 SYDVKM. The V and J ends lost 10 bases and 5 bases, in that order; junction bases with no gene match: 13. The CDR3 is made up of 14 amino acids. CDR3 region: CATTLTGTGDEQYF. CDR3 coding DNA: TGTGCCACCACTCTGACAGGGACAGGCGACGAGCAGTACTTC.

This clonotype was found a few times. The chain's CDR3 is CASSHFTSGLDNEQFF. DNA of the CDR3: TGTGCCAGCAGTCATTTTACTAGCGGGCTAGACAATGAGCAGTTCTTC. V and J are TRBV12-3 or TRBV12-4 and TRBJ2-1; 9 bases fit TRBD2. The CDR3 spans 16 residues. V shed 5 bases, J shed 5 bases, and the junction held 10 bases outside the gene matches.

This chain joins TRBV9 and TRBJ2-1; 9 nucleotides align to TRBD1. V lost 2 bases and J lost 9; bases outside the gene matches: 6. Germline V gene lookup returns CDR1 SGDLS and CDR2 YYNGEE. The CDR3 totals 14 residues. For the CDR3, the DNA is TGTGCCAGCAGCGTCGGGACAGGGAGAAGTGAGCAGTTCTTC. This gives the protein CASSVGTGRSEQFF.

This clonotype occurred a few times. V usage is TRBV5-8 and J usage is TRBJ1-4; TRBD1 is a possible D gene (6 bases). V was clipped by 4 bases and J by 5 bases, with 12 bases between them. Germline values: CDR1 SGHTS, CDR2 YDEGEE. The CDR3 loop spans 14 amino acids. CDR3 amino acids: CASSEQGVNEKLFF. The CDR3 DNA sequence: TGTGCCAGCAGCGAACAGGGTGTCAATGAAAAACTGTTTTTT.

This clonotype has more than one count but fewer than ten. The V call is TRBV3-1, the J call TRBJ2-7, with unresolved D. V dropped 1 base and J dropped 5 bases, with 12 bases sitting between them. Germline V gene data show CDR1 as LGHDT and CDR2 as YNNKEL (reference sequence). The CDR3 extends over 14 amino acids. In nucleotides, the CDR3 is TGTGCCAGCAGCCAAGCTCAAGCAATACACGAGCAGTACTTC. This translates into CASSQAQAIHEQYF.

The chain employs TRBV27 and TRBJ1-1; D might be TRBD1 (6 bases). Germline V gene sequence: CDR1 MNHEY, CDR2 SMNVEV (reference sequence). The CDR3 has 14 amino acids. The V gene lost 4 bases and the J gene lost 0 bases, with 9 bases spanning the gap. The CDR3 region has the DNA TGTGCCAGCAGTTCTCGGACAGTGAACACTGAAGCTTTCTTT. It codes for CASSSRTVNTEAFF.

The table lists this clonotype with a count of one. J is TRBJ2-5 and V is TRBV6-7; either TRBD1 or TRBD2 may supply D (5 bases each). TRBV6-7 is an ORF, and what it does is uncertain. Trimming pared 10 bases from V and 2 bases from J, leaving 14 bases between. The CDR3 totals 13 residues. CDR3 amino acids: CATEWGMQETQYF. For the CDR3, the DNA is TGTGCCACCGAGTGGGGGATGCAAGAGACCCAGTACTTC.

A few counts support this clonotype. V usage is TRBV12-3 or TRBV12-4 and J usage is TRBJ2-7; TRBD1 might be the D (6 bases). V lost 2 bases to trimming and J lost 2 bases, with 19 bases between them. The CDR3 spans 17 residues. CDR3 in amino acids: CASSLRGSQGIAYEQYF. CDR3 nucleotide sequence: TGTGCCAGCAGTTTAAGGGGCTCACAGGGTATTGCCTACGAGCAGTACTTC.

This clonotype occurred a few times. Here the CDR3 reads CASSVGGRGGEQETQYF. The CDR3 DNA follows: TGTGCCAGCAGCGTAGGGGGACGGGGAGGTGAACAAGAGACCCAGTACTTC. V and J are TRBV9 and TRBJ2-5; D is possibly TRBD2 (6 bases). V lost 0 bases to trimming and J lost 2 bases, with 17 bases between them. The germline V gene encodes CDR1 SGDLS and CDR2 YYNGEE. This CDR3 is built from 17 residues.

This clonotype turned up a few times. J is TRBJ2-2 and V is TRBV6-5; D remains ambiguous. Germline assignment: CDR1 MNHEY and CDR2 SVGAGI. Trimming removed 7 bases from V and 1 base from J, with 7 bases in between. This CDR3 spans 13 amino acids. The chain's CDR3 is CASKQGNTGELFF. CDR3 nucleotides: TGTGCCAGCAAACAAGGGAACACCGGGGAGCTGTTTTTT.

The genes are TRBV19 and TRBJ2-1; 8 positions match TRBD2. CDR1 is LNHDA, CDR2 SQIVND, per germline (reference sequence). With 7 bases clipped from V and 6 bases from J, the junction kept 14 bases outside the gene matches. The CDR3 is made up of 16 amino acids. CDR3 nucleotide sequence: TGTGCCAGTACCCCCGCCACCGGGACTAGTATCAATGAGCAGTTCTTC. Translated, it gives CASTPATGTSINEQFF.